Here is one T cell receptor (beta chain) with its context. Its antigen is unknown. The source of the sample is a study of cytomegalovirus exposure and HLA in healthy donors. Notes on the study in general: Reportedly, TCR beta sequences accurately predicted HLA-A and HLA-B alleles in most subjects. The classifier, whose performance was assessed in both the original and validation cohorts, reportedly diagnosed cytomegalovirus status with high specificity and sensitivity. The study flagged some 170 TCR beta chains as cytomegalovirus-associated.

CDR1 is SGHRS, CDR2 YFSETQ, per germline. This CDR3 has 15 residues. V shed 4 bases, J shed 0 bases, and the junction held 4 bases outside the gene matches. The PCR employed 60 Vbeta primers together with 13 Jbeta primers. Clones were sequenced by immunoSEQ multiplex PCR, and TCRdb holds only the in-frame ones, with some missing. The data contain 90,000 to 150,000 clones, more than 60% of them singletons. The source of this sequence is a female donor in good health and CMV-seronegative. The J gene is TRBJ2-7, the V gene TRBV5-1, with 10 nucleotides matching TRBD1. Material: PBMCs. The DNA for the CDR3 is TGCGCCAGCAGCGCCCGACAGGGGGCCTCCTACGAGCAGTACTTC. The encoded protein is CASSARQGASYEQYF.